The sequence of this T cell receptor beta chain was determined in a study of T cells in Graves' hyperthyroidism and ophthalmopathy. Study findings and constraints: Researchers report that a 13 V-J model separated ophthalmopathy from stable hyperthyroidism. Model output signaled ophthalmopathy a median 6.5 months ahead of onset. Most expanded thyroid clonotypes above 0.001 recurred in blood.

RNA transcripts were the template for amplifying TCR beta CDR3 regions. With the HTBI primer set, the TCR CDR3 went through a first round of RT-PCR. Using its own MiXCR run on the multiplex PCR reads, TCRdb lists one record per CDR3 protein. The sample lists around 360,000 distinct CDR3 sequences; roughly 15% were seen once. There are many counts of this clonotype. Its specificity is unknown. A patient was excluded if there was uncontrolled infection, other autoimmune disease, pregnancy or lactation. The V gene lost 5 bases and the J gene lost 10 bases, with 14 bases spanning the gap. The germline CDR1 and CDR2 sequences are KGHDR and SFDVKD. This CDR3 spans 13 amino acids.

The origin of this receptor is a woman aged 55-69 years with Graves' ophthalmopathy. The chain employs TRBV24-1 and TRBJ2-1; tentatively, D is TRBD1 or TRBD2 (5 bases each). Sequences were obtained from blood. The CDR3 loop is CATSGRGAGEQFF. The CDR3 nucleotides read TGTGCCACCAGTGGGAGAGGGGCCGGCGAGCAGTTCTTC.